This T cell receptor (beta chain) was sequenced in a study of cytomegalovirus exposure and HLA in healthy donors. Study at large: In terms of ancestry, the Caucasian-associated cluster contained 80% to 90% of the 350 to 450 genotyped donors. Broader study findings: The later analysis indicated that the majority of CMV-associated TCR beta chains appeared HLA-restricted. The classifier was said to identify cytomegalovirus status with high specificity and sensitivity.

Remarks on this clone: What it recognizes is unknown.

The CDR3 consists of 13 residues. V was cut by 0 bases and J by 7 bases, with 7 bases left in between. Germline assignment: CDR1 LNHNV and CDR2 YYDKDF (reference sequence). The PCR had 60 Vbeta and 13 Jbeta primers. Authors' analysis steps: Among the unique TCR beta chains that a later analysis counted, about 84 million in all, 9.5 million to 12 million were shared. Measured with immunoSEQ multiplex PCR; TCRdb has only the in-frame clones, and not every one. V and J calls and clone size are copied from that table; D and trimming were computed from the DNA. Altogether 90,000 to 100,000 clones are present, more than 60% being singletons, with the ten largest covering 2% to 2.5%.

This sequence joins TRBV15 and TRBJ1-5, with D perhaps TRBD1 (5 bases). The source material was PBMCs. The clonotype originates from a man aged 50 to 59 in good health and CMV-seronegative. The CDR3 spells CATSRERGQPQHF. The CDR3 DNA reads TGTGCCACCAGCAGAGAAAGGGGCCAGCCCCAGCATTTT.